This T cell receptor (beta chain) originates from a study of cytomegalovirus exposure and HLA in healthy donors. This CDR3 contains 14 residues. V was pared by 7 bases and J by 12 bases, with 22 bases between. Germline loops: CDR1 SGHNT, CDR2 YYREEE (reference sequence). Researchers ran the PCR with 60 Vbeta and 13 Jbeta primers. Profiling relied on immunoSEQ multiplex PCR, and the TCRdb table lists in-frame clones only, not all of them. The data contain more than 85,000 clones, about 86% of them seen just once; the ten biggest clones take up 2.2%. The chain employs TRBV5-4 and TRBJ1-4, with a weak D call TRBD1 (6 bases). This TCR came from a woman in her thirties in good health and CMV-seronegative. Specimen: PBMCs. CDR3 region: CASSLGTRDEELFF. The CDR3 DNA reads as TGTGCCAGCTCACTCGGGACACGAGACGAAGAACTGTTTTTT. The full variable domain, rest sourced from reference TRBV5-4 and TRBJ1-4, is ETGVTQSPTHLIKTRGQQVTLRCSSQSGHNTVSWYQQALGQGPQFIFQYYREEENGRGNFPPRFSGLQFPNYSSELNVNALELDDSALYLCASSLGTRDEELFFGSGTQLSVL.